This paragraph covers one TCR beta chain sequence. This entry is derived from a study of T cell responses to AZD1222 COVID-19 vaccine. This table comes from immunoSEQ multiplex PCR, and its TCRdb copy is limited to in-frame clones, with some not included. The data contain 120,000 to 150,000 clones, about 91% of them singletons. This CDR3 comprises 15 residues. Trimming cost V 2 bases and J 7 bases; bases outside gene matches: 7. The V gene's germline CDR1 is SGHRS and CDR2 YFSETQ. The sequenced sample was peripheral blood, obtained on day 0 of AZD1222 vaccination. The receptor comes from an adult in good health. J is TRBJ1-4 and V is TRBV5-1; 8 nucleotides agree with TRBD1. The CDR3 sequence: CASSLQGEYGEKLFF. CDR3 sequence (DNA): TGCGCCAGCAGCTTACAGGGGGAATACGGTGAAAAACTGTTTTTT.